The entry that follows covers one T cell receptor beta chain sequence. CDR1 is SGHNT, CDR2 YYREEE, per germline (reference sequence). The V gene lost 2 bases and the J gene lost 2 bases, with 14 bases spanning the gap. This CDR3 spans 16 amino acids. TCRdb analysed the 5' RACE reads with MiXCR anew, one entry per CDR3 protein. Among 110,000 or so distinct CDR3 sequences, approximately 11% were seen once, and the ten largest hold more than 20%. Specified time point: blood at routine non-recurrence follow-up after resection. Unsorted whole RNA of tumor, nontumor lung or frozen PBMC was sequenced. This specimen comes from a study of spatial heterogeneity in lung cancer. On the study more broadly: Patients with untreated early-stage non-small cell lung cancer, numbering 72, were the donors.

This sequence was found in a female donor with early-stage non-small cell lung cancer. The gene calls are TRBV5-4 and TRBJ2-1, with D possibly being TRBD2 (6 bases). Sequences were derived from PBMCs, sampled at follow-up. Here the CDR3 reads CASSLSGTVTYNEQFF. The CDR3, as DNA: TGTGCCAGCAGCTTAAGTGGGACTGTGACCTACAATGAGCAGTTCTTC.